Following are 7 T cell receptor beta chains from one sample sequenced in a study of identical twins (dated by TCRdb to 2016 to 2017). The method was 5' RACE. TCRdb records Illumina HiSeq 2000 as the sequencer. The public reads were run again by TCRdb, first through fastp at Q25 and then through MiXCR, and only productive beta chains were kept. One record per CDR3 amino acid sequence lists the most common genes and DNA. This sample has roughly 690,000 distinct CDR3 sequences in its table, and approximately 21% of those were observed once. The ten largest account for 4% to 5.5% of the sample. The sample also formed part of further work on T cells expressing NK-cell markers.

Source material: PBMCs. The receptors derive from a woman under 30 in good health.

The V gene is TRBV2, the J gene TRBJ1-4, with D unresolved. There are 15 residues in the CDR3. Germline assignment: CDR1 SNHLY and CDR2 FYNNEI. V was pared by 4 bases and J by 3 bases, with 12 bases between. CDR3 DNA: TGTGCCAGCAGTGGGCCGGGTCGGGCTAATGAAAAACTGTTTTTT. Residues: CASSGPGRANEKLFF.

This chain joins TRBV11-2 and TRBJ2-1, with 9 bases matching TRBD2. V shed 5 bases and J 1 base; nucleotides not matched to a gene: 9. Germline V gene sequence: CDR1 SGHAT, CDR2 FQNNGV. There are 17 residues in the CDR3. The CDR3: CASSGGGTSRSYNEQFF. CDR3 sequence (DNA): TGTGCCAGCAGCGGAGGGGGGACTAGCAGATCCTACAATGAGCAGTTCTTC.

The V call is TRBV20-1, the J call TRBJ2-3; D is undetermined. From germline, CDR1 is DFQATT and CDR2 SNEGSKA (reference sequence). CDR3 length equals 15 residues. V was cut by 0 bases and J by 2 bases, with 12 bases left in between. The CDR3 bases are TGCAGTGCTAGAGATCCCCGACTCTTCACAGATACGCAGTATTTT. Translation gives CSARDPRLFTDTQYF.

This clonotype appeared a few times. The rearrangement uses TRBV20-1 and TRBJ1-2; no firm D call. This CDR3 contains 13 residues. V lost 5 bases and J lost 7, with 17 bases in between. CDR1 and CDR2 from the germline V gene are DFQATT and SNEGSKA (reference sequence). The CDR3 reads CSAHEGLRSGYTF. The DNA of the CDR3 is TGCAGTGCTCACGAAGGGTTGAGGAGTGGCTACACCTTC.

This clonotype was detected a few times. This sequence joins TRBV18 and TRBJ2-3; D ambiguous. The CDR3 totals 13 residues. Trimming took off 5 bases at V and 12 bases at J, with 18 bases between the two ends. The germline gives CDR1 KGHSH, CDR2 LQKENI. The CDR3 nucleotides are TGTGCCAGCTCAACCCCGGGCCAAGCCGCTCAGTATTTT. It is translated as CASSTPGQAAQYF.

This clonotype was counted only a few times. This chain links TRBV13 with TRBJ1-4; the D gene is possibly TRBD1 (5 bases). Germline CDR1 and CDR2: PRHDT and FYEKMQ (reference sequence). The CDR3 contains 16 residues. V lost 1 base and J lost 1, with 10 bases in between. The CDR3 DNA follows: TGTGCCAGCAGCTTAGCTGGGGCGGGAACTAATGAAAAACTGTTTTTT. It encodes CASSLAGAGTNEKLFF.

The chain combines TRBV10-3 with TRBJ2-3; possibly TRBD1 or TRBD2 for D (5 bases each). The CDR3 sequence is 15 residues long. CDR1 and CDR2 from the germline V gene are ENHRY and SYGVKD. V lost 6 bases, J lost 0 bases, and 13 bases lay in between. This CDR3 reads CAIRGRESSTDTQYF. The CDR3 coding sequence is TGTGCCATCAGGGGCAGGGAGTCTAGCACAGATACGCAGTATTTT.